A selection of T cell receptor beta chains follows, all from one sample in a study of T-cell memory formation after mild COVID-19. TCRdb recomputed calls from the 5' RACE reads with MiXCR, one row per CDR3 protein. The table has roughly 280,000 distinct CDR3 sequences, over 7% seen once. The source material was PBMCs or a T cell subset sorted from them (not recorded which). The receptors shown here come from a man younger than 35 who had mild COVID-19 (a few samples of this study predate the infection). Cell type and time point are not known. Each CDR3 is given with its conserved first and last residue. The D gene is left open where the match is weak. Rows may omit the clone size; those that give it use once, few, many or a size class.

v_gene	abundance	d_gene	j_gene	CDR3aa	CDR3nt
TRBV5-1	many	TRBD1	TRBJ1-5	CASSVGTGYNQPQHF	TGCGCCAGCAGCGTAGGGACAGGGTACAATCAGCCCCAGCATTTT
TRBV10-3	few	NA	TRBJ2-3	CAISDPGISTDTQYF	TGTGCCATCAGTGATCCGGGAATTAGCACAGATACGCAGTATTTT
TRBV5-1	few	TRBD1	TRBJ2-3	CASRPDRILADTQYF	TGCGCCAGCAGACCGGACAGGATCCTCGCAGATACGCAGTATTTT
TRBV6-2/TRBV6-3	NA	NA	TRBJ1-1	CASSYALREAFF	TGTGCCAGCAGTTACGCCTTGAGGGAAGCTTTCTTT
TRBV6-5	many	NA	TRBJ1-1	CASSYGLATEAFF	TGTGCCAGCAGTTACGGGTTGGCCACTGAAGCTTTCTTT
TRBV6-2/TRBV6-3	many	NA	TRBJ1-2	CASSYSKGSMGYTF	TGTGCCAGCAGTTACTCGAAAGGCTCCATGGGCTACACCTTC
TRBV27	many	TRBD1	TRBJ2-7	CASSFGTGYYEQYF	TGTGCCAGCAGTTTCGGGACAGGGTACTACGAGCAGTACTTC
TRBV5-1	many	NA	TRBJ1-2	CASSLGEQMTNYGYTF	TGCGCCAGCAGCTTGGGGGAACAGATGACTAACTATGGCTACACCTTC
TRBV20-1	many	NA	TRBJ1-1	CSASWWGIRRNTEAFF	TGCAGTGCTAGTTGGTGGGGGATTAGGAGGAACACTGAAGCTTTCTTT
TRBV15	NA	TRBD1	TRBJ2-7	CATSPLDRYSEQYF	TGTGCCACCAGCCCACTGGACAGGTACTCCGAGCAGTACTTC
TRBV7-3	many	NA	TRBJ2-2	CASSPQGTGELFF	TGCGCCAGCAGCCCGCAGGGGACCGGGGAGCTGTTTTTT
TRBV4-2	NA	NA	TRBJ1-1	CASSQGIAGSNTEAFF	TGTGCCAGCAGCCAAGGAATAGCGGGGTCGAACACTGAAGCTTTCTTT
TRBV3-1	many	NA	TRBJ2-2	CASSQGLGTGELFF	TGTGCCAGCAGCCAAGGACTTGGAACCGGGGAGCTGTTTTTT
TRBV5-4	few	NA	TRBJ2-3	CASNPGTHTDTQYF	TGTGCCAGCAACCCCGGGACTCACACAGATACGCAGTATTTT
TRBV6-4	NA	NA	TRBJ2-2	CASSRQAGGELFF	TGTGCCAGCAGTAGGCAGGCTGGCGGGGAGCTGTTTTTT
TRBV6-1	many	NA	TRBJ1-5	CASRVRGGQPQHF	TGTGCCAGCAGGGTCAGGGGAGGTCAGCCCCAGCATTTT
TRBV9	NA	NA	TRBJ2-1	CASSVELWDEQFF	TGTGCCAGCAGCGTAGAGCTCTGGGATGAGCAGTTCTTC
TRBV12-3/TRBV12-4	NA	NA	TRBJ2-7	CASSLGTRAYEQYF	TGTGCCAGCAGTTTAGGGACCCGCGCCTACGAGCAGTACTTC
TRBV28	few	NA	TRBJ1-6	CASSLHREYSPLHF	TGTGCCAGCAGTTTACACAGGGAGTACTCACCCCTCCACTTT
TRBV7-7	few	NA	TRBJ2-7	CASSGDTLLIEQYF	TGTGCCAGCAGCGGGGACACCTTGCTAATTGAGCAGTACTTC
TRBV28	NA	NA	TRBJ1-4	CAGSGIGTKLFF	TGTGCCGGGTCGGGTATAGGAACCAAACTGTTTTTT
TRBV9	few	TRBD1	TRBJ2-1	CASSVGGGTREEQFF	TGTGCCAGCAGCGTAGGAGGGGGCACTAGAGAAGAGCAGTTCTTC
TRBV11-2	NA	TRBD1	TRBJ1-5	CASSLGTAGQPQHF	TGTGCCAGCAGCCTGGGGACAGCGGGCCAGCCCCAGCATTTT
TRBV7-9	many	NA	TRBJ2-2	CASAWTGPGELFF	TGTGCCAGCGCGTGGACTGGTCCCGGGGAGCTGTTTTTT
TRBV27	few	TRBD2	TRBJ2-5	CASSLIAGGSKTQYF	TGTGCCAGCAGTTTAATAGCGGGGGGTAGTAAGACCCAGTACTTC
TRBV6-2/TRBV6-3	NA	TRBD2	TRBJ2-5	CASLFSGGAGETQYF	TGTGCCAGCTTATTCTCCGGGGGGGCAGGAGAGACCCAGTACTTC
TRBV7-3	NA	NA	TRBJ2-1	CASSINGGFSYEQFF	TGTGCCAGCAGCATAAACGGGGGATTTAGCTATGAGCAGTTCTTC
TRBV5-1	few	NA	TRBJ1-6	CASSWGRERNSPLHF	TGCGCCAGCAGCTGGGGGAGGGAGAGAAATTCACCCCTCCACTTT
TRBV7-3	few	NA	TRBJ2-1	CASSSDREARHNEQFF	TGTGCCAGCAGCTCCGACAGGGAGGCCAGGCACAATGAGCAGTTCTTC
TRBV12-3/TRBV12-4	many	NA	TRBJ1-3	CASSGAGNTIYF	TGTGCCAGCAGCGGGGCCGGAAACACCATATATTTT
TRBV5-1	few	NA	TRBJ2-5	CASSLTTLWETQYF	TGCGCCAGCAGCTTGACGACCCTCTGGGAGACCCAGTACTTC
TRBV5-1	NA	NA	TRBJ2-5	CASSSINRETQYF	TGCGCCAGCAGCTCCATCAATCGAGAGACCCAGTACTTC
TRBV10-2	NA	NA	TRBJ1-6	CASGRYDNSPLHF	TGCGCCAGCGGACGGTATGATAATTCACCCCTCCACTTT
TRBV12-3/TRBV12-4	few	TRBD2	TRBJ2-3	CASSPRETTDTQYF	TGTGCCAGCAGTCCGCGGGAGACAACAGATACGCAGTATTTT
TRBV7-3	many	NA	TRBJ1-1	CASSANTGTSEAFF	TGTGCCAGCAGCGCAAATACAGGGACATCTGAAGCTTTCTTT
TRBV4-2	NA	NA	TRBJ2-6	CASSQDEGTGANVLTF	TGTGCCAGCAGCCAAGATGAAGGGACTGGGGCCAACGTCCTGACTTTC